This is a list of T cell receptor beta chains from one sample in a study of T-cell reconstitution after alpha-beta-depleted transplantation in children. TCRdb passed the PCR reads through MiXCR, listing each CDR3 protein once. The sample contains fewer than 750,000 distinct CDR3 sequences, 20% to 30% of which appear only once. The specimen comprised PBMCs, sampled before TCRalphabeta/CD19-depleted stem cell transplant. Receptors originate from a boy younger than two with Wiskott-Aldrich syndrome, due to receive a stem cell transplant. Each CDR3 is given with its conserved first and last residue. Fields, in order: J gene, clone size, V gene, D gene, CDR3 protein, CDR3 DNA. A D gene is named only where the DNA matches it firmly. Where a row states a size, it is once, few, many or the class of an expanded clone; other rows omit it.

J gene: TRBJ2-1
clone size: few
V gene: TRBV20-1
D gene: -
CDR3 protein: CSARGDSPRDEQFF
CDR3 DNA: TGCAGTGCTAGAGGGGACTCCCCGAGGGATGAGCAGTTCTTC

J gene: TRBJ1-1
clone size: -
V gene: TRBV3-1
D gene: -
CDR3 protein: CASSQWGDTEAFF
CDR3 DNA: TGTGCCAGCAGCCAATGGGGTGACACTGAAGCTTTCTTT

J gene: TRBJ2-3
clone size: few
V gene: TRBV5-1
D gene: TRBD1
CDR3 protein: CASSLQPGQGDTQYF
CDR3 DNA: TGCGCCAGCAGCCTACAGCCGGGACAGGGGGATACGCAGTATTTT

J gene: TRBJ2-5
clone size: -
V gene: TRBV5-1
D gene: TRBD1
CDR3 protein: CASSLAGTGLETQYF
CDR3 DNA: TGCGCCAGCAGCTTGGCCGGGACAGGCCTTGAGACCCAGTACTTC

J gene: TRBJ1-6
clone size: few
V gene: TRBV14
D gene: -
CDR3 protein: CASSQDNSPLHF
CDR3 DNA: TGTGCCAGCAGCCAAGATAATTCACCCCTCCACTTT

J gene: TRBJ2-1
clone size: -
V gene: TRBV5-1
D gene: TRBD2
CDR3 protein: CASSLELLAGVPNEQFF
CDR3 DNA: TGCGCCAGCAGCTTGGAACTTTTAGCGGGAGTCCCCAATGAGCAGTTCTTC

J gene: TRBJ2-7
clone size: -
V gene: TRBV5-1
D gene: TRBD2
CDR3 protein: CASSAGLAGTRYEQYF
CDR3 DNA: TGCGCCAGCAGCGCGGGACTAGCGGGGACGCGGTACGAGCAGTACTTC

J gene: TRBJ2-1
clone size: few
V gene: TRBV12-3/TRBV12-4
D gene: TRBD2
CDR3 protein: CASSLKAGGVHEQFF
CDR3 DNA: TGTGCCAGCAGTTTAAAAGCGGGAGGGGTCCATGAGCAGTTCTTC

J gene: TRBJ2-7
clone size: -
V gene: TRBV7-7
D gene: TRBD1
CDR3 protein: CASSPAGTGTYEQYF
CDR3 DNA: TGTGCCAGCAGCCCAGCCGGGACAGGAACCTACGAGCAGTACTTC

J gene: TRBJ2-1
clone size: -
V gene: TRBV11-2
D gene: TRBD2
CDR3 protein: CASSDSGQPNEQFF
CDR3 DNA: TGTGCCAGCAGCGATAGCGGGCAGCCCAATGAGCAGTTCTTC

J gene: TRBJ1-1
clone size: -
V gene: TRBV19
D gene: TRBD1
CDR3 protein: CASSINRGYTEAFF
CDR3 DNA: TGTGCCAGTAGTATAAACAGGGGGTACACTGAAGCTTTCTTT

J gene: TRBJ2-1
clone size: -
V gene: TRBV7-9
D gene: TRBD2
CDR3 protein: CASSLVLTSGRYNEQFF
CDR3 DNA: TGTGCCAGCAGCTTAGTCCTGACTAGCGGGAGGTACAATGAGCAGTTCTTC